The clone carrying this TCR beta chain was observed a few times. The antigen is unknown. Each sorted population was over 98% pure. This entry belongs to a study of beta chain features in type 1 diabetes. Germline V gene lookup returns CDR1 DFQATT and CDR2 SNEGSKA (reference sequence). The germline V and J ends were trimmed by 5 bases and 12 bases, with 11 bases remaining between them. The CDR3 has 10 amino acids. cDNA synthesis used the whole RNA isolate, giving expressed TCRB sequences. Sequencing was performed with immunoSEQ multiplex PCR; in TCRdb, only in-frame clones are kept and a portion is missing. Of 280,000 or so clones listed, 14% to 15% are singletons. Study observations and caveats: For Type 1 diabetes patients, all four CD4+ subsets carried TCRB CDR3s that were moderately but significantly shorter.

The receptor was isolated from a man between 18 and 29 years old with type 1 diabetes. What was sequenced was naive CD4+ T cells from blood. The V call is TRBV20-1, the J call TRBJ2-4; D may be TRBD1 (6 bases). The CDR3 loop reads CSAGRTAQYF. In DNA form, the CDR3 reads TGCAGTGCTGGTAGGACAGCTCAGTACTTC.